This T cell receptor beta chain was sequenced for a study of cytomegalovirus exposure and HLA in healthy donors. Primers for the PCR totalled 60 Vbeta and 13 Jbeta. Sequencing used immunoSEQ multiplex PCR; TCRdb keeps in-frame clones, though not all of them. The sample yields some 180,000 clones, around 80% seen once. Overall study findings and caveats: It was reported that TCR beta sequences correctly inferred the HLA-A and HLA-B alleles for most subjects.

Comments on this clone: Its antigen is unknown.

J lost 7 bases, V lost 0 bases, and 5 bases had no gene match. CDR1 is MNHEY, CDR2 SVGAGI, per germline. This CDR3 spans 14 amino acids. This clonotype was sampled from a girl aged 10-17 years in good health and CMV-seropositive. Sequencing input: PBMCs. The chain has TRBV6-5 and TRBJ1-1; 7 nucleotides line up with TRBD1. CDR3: CASSYSRQGDEAFF. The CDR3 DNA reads TGTGCCAGCAGTTACTCGAGGCAGGGGGATGAAGCTTTCTTT.